Following are 24 T cell receptor beta chains from one sample sequenced in a study of cytomegalovirus exposure and HLA in healthy donors. 13 Jbeta primers and 60 Vbeta primers were used for the PCR. The method was immunoSEQ multiplex PCR; TCRdb's version includes in-frame clones alone and lacks a portion of them. This table has roughly 66,000 clones, roughly 66% appearing once. Material for sequencing was PBMCs. The receptors stem from a woman aged 50 to 60 in good health and CMV-seronegative.

The chain couples TRBV2 to TRBJ1-1; 7 bases are a match to TRBD1. The CDR3 extends over 14 amino acids. Germline V gene sequence: CDR1 SNHLY, CDR2 FYNNEI. V was clipped by 3 bases and J by 5 bases; unmatched bases: 6. CDR3 in amino acids: CASSETQGGTEAFF. CDR3 nucleotides: TGTGCCAGCAGTGAGACCCAGGGGGGAACTGAAGCTTTCTTT.

V gene TRBV15 combines with J gene TRBJ2-5; a weak D match, TRBD1 (6 bases). The J call may not be correct, given that the DNA end is closer to TRBJ2-7. Germline CDR1 and CDR2: LNHNV and YYDKDF (reference sequence). The CDR3 contains 16 residues. CDR3 region: CATSREVDRYPYEQYF. The CDR3 nucleotides read TGTGCCACCAGCAGAGAGGTTGACAGGTACCCCTACGAGCAGTACTTC.

This sequence joins TRBV9 and TRBJ2-1; the D gene is possibly TRBD2 (6 bases). Trimming took off 3 bases at V and 7 bases at J, with 20 bases between the two ends. The CDR3 consists of 16 residues. Germline V gene data show CDR1 as SGDLS and CDR2 as YYNGEE. Here the CDR3 DNA reads TGTGCCAGCAGCGGATGGGCGGAAGGGGCGGGGAATGAGCAGTTCTTC. Residues: CASSGWAEGAGNEQFF. Full variable domain (remainder filled in from reference TRBV9 and TRBJ2-1): DSGVTQTPKHLITATGQRVTLRCSPRSGDLSVYWYQQSLDQGLQFLIQYYNGEERAKGNILERFSAQQFPDLHSELNLSSLELGDSALYFCASSGWAEGAGNEQFFGPGTRLTVL.

This clone appeared a few times. The V call is TRBV6-5, the J call TRBJ2-5; TRBD2 matches 7 bases. V lost 6 bases to trimming and J lost 5 bases; unmatched junction nucleotides: 3. CDR1 MNHEY and CDR2 SVGAGI come from the germline V gene. This CDR3 region has 12 residues. The CDR3 nucleotides read TGTGCCAGCAGAGGCGGGGGTGAGACCCAGTACTTC. This sequence encodes CASRGGGETQYF.

The chain recombines TRBV7-9 with TRBJ2-1; 9 bases are a match to TRBD2. Losses at the gene ends were 5 bases for V and 4 bases for J; bases not matched to a gene: 9. This CDR3 has 16 amino acids. CDR1 is SEHNR, CDR2 FQNEAQ, per germline (reference sequence). CDR3 bases: TGTGCCAGCAGCCCGACTAGACTAGCGGCTTACAATGAGCAGTTCTTC. This gives the protein CASSPTRLAAYNEQFF.

This chain links TRBV7-2 with TRBJ1-5, with a tentative D call TRBD1 (5 bases). Germline values: CDR1 SGHTA, CDR2 FQGNSA. The CDR3 length is 13 residues. V dropped 1 base and J dropped 6 bases, with 7 bases sitting between them. CDR3 amino acids: CASSLGGSQPQHF. CDR3 coding DNA: TGTGCCAGCAGCTTAGGGGGCTCTCAGCCCCAGCATTTT. Full variable domain (rest looked up from reference TRBV7-2 and TRBJ1-5): GAGVSQSPSNKVTEKGKDVELRCDPISGHTALYWYRQSLGQGLEFLIYFQGNSAPDKSGLPSDRFSAERTGGSVSTLTIQRTQQEDSAVYLCASSLGGSQPQHFGDGTRLSIL.

The chain combines TRBV10-3 with TRBJ2-2; TRBD1 matches at 8 bases. From germline, CDR1 is ENHRY and CDR2 SYGVKD. The CDR3 spans 15 residues. Losses at the gene ends were 4 bases for V and 0 bases for J; bases not matched to a gene: 1. Here the CDR3 reads CAISGTGPNTGELFF. The DNA for the CDR3 is TGTGCCATCAGTGGGACAGGGCCGAACACCGGGGAGCTGTTTTTT.

The chain employs TRBV15 and TRBJ1-1, with D possibly TRBD1 on 5 matching bases. The CDR3 contains 15 residues. CDR1 LNHNV and CDR2 YYDKDF come from the germline V gene (reference sequence). The germline V and J ends were trimmed by 0 bases and 4 bases, with 12 bases remaining between them. The CDR3 DNA sequence: TGTGCCACCAGCAGAGATGTAGGGGTCACCACTGAAGCTTTCTTT. It translates to CATSRDVGVTTEAFF.

This sequence joins TRBV28 and TRBJ2-5; 8 bases fit TRBD1. V lost 11 bases, J lost 5 bases, and 13 bases stayed unmatched. The germline V gene encodes CDR1 MDHEN and CDR2 SYDVKM. This CDR3 has 14 residues. The CDR3 here is CALQDRGWSETQYF. The CDR3 bases are TGTGCCCTTCAAGACAGGGGTTGGAGTGAGACCCAGTACTTC.

This sequence joins TRBV7-9 and TRBJ2-7; D ambiguous. The CDR3 consists of 13 residues. Trimming removed 2 bases at V and 3 bases at J, with 8 bases between. Germline values: CDR1 SEHNR, CDR2 FQNEAQ (reference sequence). This CDR3 reads CASSLQDVYEQYF. CDR3 nucleotide sequence: TGTGCCAGCAGCTTACAGGATGTCTACGAGCAGTACTTC.

The rearrangement links TRBV9 to TRBJ1-5; D may be TRBD1 (6 bases). The CDR3 has 14 amino acids. Trimming pared 5 bases from V and 0 bases from J, leaving 9 bases between. From germline, CDR1 is SGDLS and CDR2 YYNGEE. In DNA form, the CDR3 reads TGTGCCAGCAGTGGGGGCAATAGCAATCAGCCCCAGCATTTT. Its protein product is CASSGGNSNQPQHF.

V and J are TRBV7-2 and TRBJ1-1; D call uncertain. Trimming stripped 7 bases from V and 0 bases from J, with 9 bases between. CDR3 length: 13 amino acids. CDR1 is SGHTA and CDR2 is FQGNSA in the germline V gene. The CDR3 spells CASTFSVNTEAFF. The CDR3 DNA is TGTGCCAGCACCTTCTCAGTGAACACTGAAGCTTTCTTT.

The chain joins TRBV9 to TRBJ2-2; no clear D gene. The CDR3 consists of 15 residues. V was clipped by 4 bases and J by 0 bases, with 10 bases between them. The germline CDR1 and CDR2 sequences are SGDLS and YYNGEE. DNA for the CDR3: TGTGCCAGCAGCCTCACCAGGACGAACACCGGGGAGCTGTTTTTT. It yields the protein CASSLTRTNTGELFF.

The rearrangement joins TRBV28 to TRBJ2-5; tentative D call: TRBD2 (6 bases). Germline V gene lookup returns CDR1 MDHEN and CDR2 SYDVKM. The CDR3 has 15 residues. V gave up 8 bases and J gave up 1 base, with 17 bases separating them. DNA for the CDR3: TGTGCCAGCTTACCCAGCCCGGGACTCCAAGAGACCCAGTACTTC. The encoded protein is CASLPSPGLQETQYF.

This clone appeared a few times. V gene TRBV4-2 combines with J gene TRBJ2-1; no firm D call. CDR1 LGHNA and CDR2 YNFKEQ come from the germline V gene. This CDR3 contains 17 residues. The V and J ends lost 1 base and 0 bases respectively, with 13 bases between them. The CDR3 DNA sequence: TGTGCCAGCAGCCAAGGCACCCAGCGTTCCTCCTACAATGAGCAGTTCTTC. Translating it yields CASSQGTQRSSYNEQFF.

Regarding this clone: The DNA is omitted, as the CDR3 cannot be located on it reliably, and the CDR3 follows TCRdb's listing. The chain recombines TRBV18 with TRBJ2-2; the D segment call TRBD2 is taken from the table without a DNA check. Ends included, the CDR3 has 16 residues. Per germline, CDR1 KGHSH and CDR2 LQKENI. The CDR3 loop reads CASSPPGTSGLGSCFF.

V gene TRBV11-2 combines with J gene TRBJ1-1; D is ambiguous. This CDR3 contains 13 residues. V gave up 3 bases and J gave up 4 bases, with 9 bases separating them. The germline gives CDR1 SGHAT, CDR2 FQNNGV. In DNA form, the CDR3 reads TGTGCCAGCAGCTTGGAGGGCGGCACTGAAGCTTTCTTT. It yields the protein CASSLEGGTEAFF. Variable domain in full (rest from reference TRBV11-2 and TRBJ1-1): EAGVAQSPRYKIIEKRQSVAFWCNPISGHATLYWYQQILGQGPKLLIQFQNNGVVDDSQLPKDRFSAERLKGVDSTLKIQPAKLEDSAVYLCASSLEGGTEAFFGQGTRLTVV.

The chain has TRBV19 and TRBJ1-2; D perhaps matches TRBD1 (5 bases). Trimming took off 6 bases at V and 4 bases at J, with 21 bases between the two ends. Per germline, CDR1 LNHDA and CDR2 SQIVND (reference sequence). This CDR3 has 16 amino acids. CDR3 sequence: CASRVQAHSFGYGYTF. CDR3 in DNA: TGTGCCAGTAGGGTACAGGCCCACTCCTTCGGCTATGGCTACACCTTC.

This chain links TRBV18 with TRBJ2-7; 10 nucleotides line up with TRBD1. V dropped 4 bases and J dropped 5; count of bases not matched to a gene: 5. CDR1 is KGHSH and CDR2 is LQKENI in the germline V gene. This CDR3 region has 14 residues. The CDR3 is CASSRTGTGDEQYF. The CDR3 region has the DNA TGTGCCAGCTCACGTACCGGGACAGGGGACGAGCAGTACTTC.

This CDR3 reads CASSQFPSRGPAAYEQYF. For the CDR3, the DNA is TGCGCCAGCAGCCAGTTTCCGTCAAGAGGTCCAGCCGCCTACGAGCAGTACTTC. J is TRBJ2-7 and V is TRBV4-1, with D unresolved. CDR3 length: 18 amino acids. Germline-derived CDR1 and CDR2 are MGHRA and YSYEKL. Between the trimmed V and J ends, which lost 3 bases and 2 bases, there was a span of 23 bases.

The V gene is TRBV4-2, the J gene TRBJ2-1; no firm D call. This CDR3 comprises 15 residues. Trimming pared 0 bases from V and 4 bases from J, leaving 10 bases between. Germline values: CDR1 LGHNA, CDR2 YNFKEQ. Here the CDR3 reads CASSQDISVYNEQFF. CDR3 coding DNA: TGTGCCAGCAGCCAAGATATCTCGGTATACAATGAGCAGTTCTTC.

This clone was detected a few times. The rearrangement uses TRBV7-8 and TRBJ2-7, with 7 bases matching TRBD2. With 5 bases clipped from V and 5 bases from J, the junction kept 12 bases outside the gene matches. The CDR3 extends over 15 amino acids. Germline V gene data show CDR1 as SGHVS and CDR2 as FQNEAQ. The CDR3 nucleotides are TGTGCCAGCAGCGCCCAGGGAGGGGCTGTGGACGAGCAGTACTTC. Its protein product is CASSAQGGAVDEQYF.

This clone turned up a few times. V is TRBV4-3 and J is TRBJ1-1; maybe TRBD1 (6 bases). V was clipped by 0 bases and J by 4 bases, with 9 bases between them. The CDR3 consists of 14 residues. Looked up from germline, CDR1 is LGHNA and CDR2 is YSLEER. The CDR3 nucleotides are TGCGCCAGCAGCCAAGATTACAGGGCCACTGAAGCTTTCTTT. Amino acid sequence: CASSQDYRATEAFF.

The CDR3 coding sequence is TGTGCCAGCAGGGGTGGAACAGGGGGGTATCAGCCCCAGCATTTT. This encodes CASRGGTGGYQPQHF. The rearrangement links TRBV6-5 to TRBJ1-5, with 8 bases identical to TRBD1. The ends lost 6 bases at V and 5 bases at J; junction bases unmatched: 9. The CDR3 runs 15 residues. CDR1 MNHEY and CDR2 SVGAGI come from the germline V gene.